This is a list of T cell receptor beta chains from one sample in a study of blood T cell repertoires in COVID-19. Here immunoSEQ multiplex PCR was the method, and the copy in TCRdb shows in-frame clones only, minus some. This table has roughly 200,000 clones, under 90% appearing once. The sample taken for sequencing was peripheral blood. These receptor sequences come from a woman of 80 years or more with active or convalescent COVID-19. Both conserved end residues are part of each CDR3. The D gene is left open where the match is weak.

j_call d_call v_call cdr3_aa
TRBJ2-1 TRBD2 TRBV7-3 CASSASGGVYNEQFF
TRBJ2-2 NA TRBV6-6 CASSYGTGELFF
TRBJ2-3 TRBD2 TRBV7-2 CASSLGTSGGDTQYF
TRBJ1-1 NA TRBV9 CASSVEGRGPHLLEAFF
TRBJ1-5 NA TRBV7-9 CASSPRGGLNQPQHF
TRBJ2-1 NA TRBV5-4 CASSLGGETFHNEQFF
TRBJ2-4 NA TRBV28 CASSLSFRGKNIQYF
TRBJ2-1 NA TRBV5-4 CASSFSGTLSNEQFF
TRBJ2-3 TRBD2 TRBV2 CASSEASGRSTDTQYF
TRBJ2-2 NA TRBV25-1 CASHPAVTWNTGELFF
TRBJ1-1 TRBD1 TRBV16 CASSRTSTGVVEAFF
TRBJ1-1 NA TRBV6-6 CASSVARELEAFF
TRBJ1-1 NA TRBV5-1 CASSSQGDTEAFF
TRBJ2-3 NA TRBV24-1 CATSDGSREWQYF
TRBJ2-6 NA TRBV5-4 CASTPGSGANVLTF
TRBJ2-1 TRBD2 TRBV5-1 CASSLAGGLSSYNEQFF
TRBJ2-2 TRBD1 TRBV5-1 CASSRDRVSTGELFF
TRBJ2-1 TRBD2 TRBV5-4 CASSYGTSGISFSYNEQFF
TRBJ2-6 NA TRBV19 CASGARGANVLTF
TRBJ1-5 NA TRBV5-1 CASSLGAGANQPQHF
TRBJ2-2 TRBD2 TRBV7-2 CASSLGSSGTNGELFF
TRBJ1-3 NA TRBV6-1 CASSESHMTGSRRGNTIYF
TRBJ1-1 TRBD1 TRBV7-6 CASRSDRGRAFF
TRBJ2-2 TRBD1 TRBV4-1 CASSIRDSANTGELFF
TRBJ2-1 TRBD2 TRBV19 CASSTKGLAGRAAEQFF
TRBJ2-1 TRBD1 TRBV9 CASRRGTGGHEQFF
TRBJ1-1 NA TRBV20-1 CSASSQGNTEAFF
TRBJ2-1 TRBD2 TRBV28 CASGVYLAGGPSNEQFF
TRBJ2-4 NA TRBV30 CAWSVTGGNIQYF
TRBJ1-2 NA TRBV18 CASSARQESLGGYTF
TRBJ2-3 TRBD1 TRBV28 CASSPGTGGSTDTQYF
TRBJ1-2 TRBD1 TRBV11-3 CASSQSGTGNNYGYTF
TRBJ1-3 TRBD1 TRBV30 CAWRKQGAPGNTIYF
TRBJ1-3 NA TRBV30 CAWMRGAAGNTIYF
TRBJ2-5 NA TRBV24-1 CATSDPSQETQYF
TRBJ2-5 TRBD2 TRBV6-5 CASSSLSGGGLETQYF
TRBJ1-3 NA TRBV5-6 CASSAYASSGNTIYF
TRBJ2-3 TRBD1 TRBV7-2 CASSSQLGTGTDTQYF
TRBJ2-4 TRBD1 TRBV18 CASSPPDRVGAKNIQYF